These 30 T cell receptor beta chains originate from one sample sequenced in a study of shared clonotypes between healthy human individuals. Sequencing was performed with immunoSEQ multiplex PCR; in TCRdb, only in-frame clones are kept and a portion is missing. The sample lists about 1.5 million clones; roughly 97% were seen once. Sequencing was carried out using naive CD4+ T cells sorted from blood. The sample's subset: CD45RA+ positively selected. These receptors all come from a man aged 25-45 years in good health.

This sequence joins TRBV10-2 and TRBJ2-7, with D possibly TRBD2 on 6 matching bases. Germline assignment: CDR1 WSHSY and CDR2 SAAADI. V lost 0 bases and J lost 3, with 21 bases in between. The CDR3 spans 18 residues. In nucleotides, the CDR3 is TGCGCCAGCAGTGAGTCACGTGGGGGACTCATCCTATACTACGAGCAGTACTTC. It yields the protein CASSESRGGLILYYEQYF.

The chain is built from TRBV5-6 and TRBJ2-2; no definite D call. The CDR3 has 13 amino acids. Germline V CDR1 and CDR2: SGHDT, YYEEEE. V was clipped by 4 bases and J by 4 bases, with 8 bases between them. The CDR3 region is CASSRPPTGELFF. As DNA, the CDR3 is TGTGCCAGCAGCCGTCCCCCCACCGGGGAGCTGTTTTTT.

The rearrangement links TRBV27 to TRBJ2-5; possibly TRBD2 for D (5 bases). This CDR3 has 12 amino acids. Germline V gene lookup returns CDR1 MNHEY and CDR2 SMNVEV (reference sequence). The V end was cut by 4 bases, the J end by 9 bases, with 12 bases between. The CDR3 bases are TGTGCCAGCAGTTCCCCCTACGGGGCCCAGTACTTC. Its translation is CASSSPYGAQYF.

This clone occurred once. The sample contains more than one DNA sequence encoding this CDR3. V usage is TRBV11-2 and J usage is TRBJ2-3, with 8 bases aligning to TRBD2. Germline values: CDR1 SGHAT, CDR2 FQNNGV. The CDR3 sequence is 15 residues long. The trim removed 3 bases at V and 0 bases at J, leaving 2 bases unmatched. CDR3 sequence: CASSFTSGSTDTQYF. For the CDR3, the DNA is TGTGCCAGCAGCTTTACTAGCGGTAGCACAGATACGCAGTATTTT.

The rearrangement links TRBV5-1 to TRBJ1-2; no clear D. The CDR3 is 14 amino acids. The germline V gene encodes CDR1 SGHRS and CDR2 YFSETQ. The V end was cut by 5 bases, the J end by 0 bases, with 11 bases between. The CDR3 is CASSQAPSNYGYTF. DNA of the CDR3: TGCGCCAGCAGTCAGGCGCCCTCTAACTATGGCTACACCTTC.

The V gene is TRBV11-2, the J gene TRBJ1-4; TRBD1 is a possible D gene (5 bases). CDR1 SGHAT and CDR2 FQNNGV come from the germline V gene. This CDR3 has 13 residues. V was pared by 8 bases and J by 4 bases, with 11 bases between. CDR3 in amino acids: CASGTDNNEKLFF. As DNA, the CDR3 is TGTGCCAGCGGGACTGATAATAATGAAAAACTGTTTTTT.

CDR3: CATTASGNTEAFF. The CDR3 DNA is TGTGCCACCACCGCATCGGGGAACACTGAAGCTTTCTTT. The J gene is TRBJ1-1, the V gene TRBV18, with unresolved D. CDR3 size: 13 residues. V was clipped by 10 bases and J by 1 base, with 13 bases between them. Germline CDR1 is KGHSH and CDR2 is LQKENI.

The chain joins TRBV29-1 to TRBJ2-3; 8 nucleotides line up with TRBD2. The V and J ends lost 0 bases and 1 base, in that order; junction bases with no gene match: 3. CDR3 length equals 15 residues. Looked up from germline, CDR1 is SQVTM and CDR2 is ANQGSEA. The CDR3 protein is CSVEDPGLGTDTQYF. In DNA form, the CDR3 reads TGCAGCGTTGAAGATCCGGGACTAGGCACAGATACGCAGTATTTT.

CDR3 bases: TGTGCCAGCAGCTCACCACTAGCGGGAGGTGCCTACAATGAGCAGTTCTTC. Translated: CASSSPLAGGAYNEQFF. The rearrangement uses TRBV5-4 and TRBJ2-1; 12 bases agree with TRBD2. The CDR3 runs to 17 residues. The V and J ends lost 3 bases and 2 bases, in that order; junction bases with no gene match: 6. Germline V CDR1 and CDR2: SGHNT, YYREEE (reference sequence).

The V gene is TRBV28, the J gene TRBJ2-3; D is perhaps TRBD2 (6 bases). Germline loops: CDR1 MDHEN, CDR2 SYDVKM. Between the trimmed V and J ends, which lost 8 bases and 3 bases, there was a span of 6 bases. There are 11 residues in the CDR3. The CDR3 sequence: CASAGTDTQYF. The CDR3 coding sequence is TGTGCCAGCGCGGGGACAGATACGCAGTATTTT.

This clone was detected a few times. The chain combines TRBV5-4 with TRBJ2-1; D uncertain. V lost 3 bases to trimming and J lost 3 bases, with 10 bases between them. CDR1 and CDR2 from the germline V gene are SGHNT and YYREEE (reference sequence). This CDR3 is built from 14 residues. The chain's CDR3 is CASSYRPDYNEQFF. CDR3 coding DNA: TGTGCCAGCAGCTATAGACCAGACTACAATGAGCAGTTCTTC.

CDR3 nucleotide sequence: TGCGCCAGCAGCGCGGACAGTTCCTCCTACAATGAGCAGTTCTTC. The encoded protein is CASSADSSSYNEQFF. V and J are TRBV5-1 and TRBJ2-1; TRBD1 might be the D (6 bases). V was clipped by 4 bases and J by 0 bases, with 11 bases between them. The CDR3 loop spans 15 amino acids. Germline V CDR1 and CDR2: SGHRS, YFSETQ.

The V call is TRBV5-1, the J call TRBJ2-5; 11 bases fit TRBD2. With 4 bases clipped from V and 2 bases from J, the junction kept 7 bases outside the gene matches. Per the germline V gene, CDR1 is SGHRS and CDR2 is YFSETQ. The CDR3 length is 16 residues. The CDR3 bases are TGCGCCAGCAGCATCGGGACTAGCGGAGGGCAAGAGACCCAGTACTTC. This sequence encodes CASSIGTSGGQETQYF.

This clone is a singleton in its sample. This specimen includes other DNA sequences encoding the same CDR3. The chain employs TRBV5-1 and TRBJ1-5; possible D gene TRBD1, 6 bases. Trimming stripped 0 bases from V and 2 bases from J, with 6 bases between. Looked up from germline, CDR1 is SGHRS and CDR2 is YFSETQ. The CDR3 totals 14 residues. The CDR3 loop reads CASSLAGGNQPQHF. The CDR3 bases are TGCGCCAGCAGCTTGGCAGGGGGCAATCAGCCCCAGCATTTT.

This chain connects TRBV5-8 to TRBJ2-1, with D possibly matching TRBD1 (6 bases). Germline CDR1 is SGHTS and CDR2 is YDEGEE. Trimming pared 3 bases from V and 5 bases from J, leaving 15 bases between. This CDR3 has 15 amino acids. The CDR3 reads CASSSGQTYNNEQFF. CDR3 bases: TGTGCCAGCAGCTCCGGACAGACTTATAACAATGAGCAGTTCTTC.

The V and J genes are TRBV5-4 and TRBJ2-5; the match to TRBD2 covers 7 bases. The CDR3 has 14 residues. Germline V gene sequence: CDR1 SGHNT, CDR2 YYREEE (reference sequence). With V trimmed by 4 bases and J by 2 bases, 5 bases remained unmatched. The CDR3: CASSREDGQETQYF. Written as DNA, the CDR3 is TGTGCCAGCAGCCGGGAGGACGGGCAAGAGACCCAGTACTTC.

This clone was seen only once. The genes are TRBV5-1 and TRBJ2-7, with D uncertain. The V gene lost 2 bases and the J gene lost 4 bases, with 16 bases spanning the gap. The CDR3 runs 15 residues. The germline CDR1 and CDR2 sequences are SGHRS and YFSETQ. The CDR3 spells CASSFVGLGSYEQYF. The DNA for the CDR3 is TGCGCCAGCAGCTTCGTTGGTTTAGGGTCGTACGAGCAGTACTTC.

In its sample, this clone was seen once. The same CDR3 can be traced to other DNA sequences in this sample. This rearrangement joins TRBV2 to TRBJ1-5; 10 bases agree with TRBD1. This CDR3 contains 13 residues. Looked up from germline, CDR1 is SNHLY and CDR2 is FYNNEI. V dropped 8 bases and J dropped 4; count of bases not matched to a gene: 2. The CDR3 region has the DNA TGTGCCAGCCGGGACAGGGGTAATCAGCCCCAGCATTTT. As protein: CASRDRGNQPQHF.

The chain combines TRBV7-6 with TRBJ2-5, with 8 nucleotides matching TRBD1. V shed 2 bases and J 4 bases; nucleotides not matched to a gene: 18. Germline loops: CDR1 SGHVS, CDR2 FNYEAQ. The CDR3 has 19 amino acids. The CDR3 region has the DNA TGTGCCAGCAGCTTACGCCAGGGGGCGTCTTTTATATTCCCAGAGACCCAGTACTTC. It specifies CASSLRQGASFIFPETQYF.

This rearrangement joins TRBV27 to TRBJ1-1, with D unclear. The V gene's germline CDR1 is MNHEY and CDR2 SMNVEV (reference sequence). Trimming shortened V by 0 bases and J by 11 bases, and 13 bases separated the two germline ends. CDR3 size: 13 residues. The CDR3 nucleotides are TGTGCCAGCAGTTTATCGATGCGGGATTCGGCTTTCTTT. This sequence encodes CASSLSMRDSAFF.

The rearrangement joins TRBV7-9 to TRBJ2-7; possibly TRBD1 or TRBD2 for D (6 bases each). In germline, CDR1 is SEHNR, CDR2 FQNEAQ (reference sequence). Trimming stripped 3 bases from V and 9 bases from J, with 15 bases between. The CDR3 covers 13 residues. In nucleotides, the CDR3 is TGTGCCAGCAGCTTCCCGGGCAGGGGAGGGCAGTACTTC. It encodes CASSFPGRGGQYF.

This chain connects TRBV10-1 to TRBJ2-7; 10 nucleotides align to TRBD1. Per germline, CDR1 WNHNN and CDR2 SYGVQD (reference sequence). J lost 6 bases, V lost 9 bases, and 5 bases had no gene match. The CDR3 runs 12 residues. In DNA, the CDR3 is TGCGCCAGATCCGGGACAGGGGTCGAGCAGTACTTC. This encodes CARSGTGVEQYF.

The chain combines TRBV7-9 with TRBJ2-5; 8 positions match TRBD1. V shed 1 base, J shed 3 bases, and the junction held 4 bases outside the gene matches. Looked up from germline, CDR1 is SEHNR and CDR2 is FQNEAQ (reference sequence). This CDR3 is built from 15 residues. CDR3 sequence reads: CASSLGRGHEETQYF. In nucleotides, the CDR3 is TGTGCCAGCAGCTTAGGCAGGGGGCACGAAGAGACCCAGTACTTC.

The chain employs TRBV4-3 and TRBJ2-1, with unresolved D. The V gene lost 2 bases and the J gene lost 4 bases, with 24 bases spanning the gap. The CDR3 spans 19 residues. Germline loops: CDR1 LGHNA, CDR2 YSLEER. CDR3 nucleotide sequence: TGCGCCAGCAGCCAAACCTGGCAGCGCGGCATCTCGCCGTACAATGAGCAGTTCTTC. This sequence encodes CASSQTWQRGISPYNEQFF.

The CDR3 reads CASSLVSGLGGETQYF. The CDR3 coding sequence is TGTGCCAGCAGCTTAGTATCGGGCTTAGGGGGGGAGACCCAGTACTTC. V is TRBV7-2 and J is TRBJ2-5; D assignment may be TRBD1 or TRBD2 (6 bases each). Per germline, CDR1 SGHTA and CDR2 FQGNSA. V lost 1 base and J lost 5, with 17 bases in between. This CDR3 region has 16 residues.

V is TRBV7-6 and J is TRBJ2-1; D assignment may be TRBD1 or TRBD2 (5 bases each). Looked up from germline, CDR1 is SGHVS and CDR2 is FNYEAQ. V lost 3 bases and J lost 4, with 10 bases in between. This CDR3 has 14 residues. CDR3 DNA sequence: TGTGCCAGCAGCTTGGGACCTCCTTACAATGAGCAGTTCTTC. It translates to CASSLGPPYNEQFF. Looking up the rest from reference TRBV7-6 and TRBJ2-1 gives the full variable domain: GAGVSQSPRYKVTKRGQDVALRCDPISGHVSLYWYRQALGQGPEFLTYFNYEAQQDKSGLPNDRFSAERPEGSISTLTIQRTEQRDSAMYRCASSLGPPYNEQFFGPGTRLTVL.

The rearrangement uses TRBV7-6 and TRBJ2-7; TRBD1 agrees at 8 bases. Germline V gene data show CDR1 as SGHVS and CDR2 as FNYEAQ. The CDR3 spans 20 residues. J lost 1 base, V lost 1 base, and 18 bases had no gene match. CDR3 region: CASSLGGPGQAFLLSYEQYF. CDR3 bases: TGTGCCAGCAGCTTAGGAGGCCCGGGACAGGCCTTCCTCCTTTCCTACGAGCAGTACTTC.

This sequence joins TRBV28 and TRBJ1-4, with a weak D call TRBD1 (5 bases). V lost 5 bases and J 0 bases, leaving 19 bases between the germline ends. CDR1 is MDHEN and CDR2 is SYDVKM in the germline V gene. The CDR3 sequence is 18 residues long. CDR3 loop: CASSPGRTSPPTNEKLFF. As DNA, the CDR3 is TGTGCCAGCAGTCCTGGAAGGACATCTCCCCCAACTAATGAAAAACTGTTTTTT. The full variable domain, rest sourced from reference TRBV28 and TRBJ1-4, is DVKVTQSSRYLVKRTGEKVFLECVQDMDHENMFWYRQDPGLGLRLIYFSYDVKMKEKGDIPEGYSVSREKKERFSLILESASTNQTSMYLCASSPGRTSPPTNEKLFFGSGTQLSVL.

With regard to this clone: Other DNA sequences in the sample encode the same CDR3. V gene TRBV29-1 combines with J gene TRBJ2-7; TRBD1 might be the D (6 bases). V was trimmed by 4 bases and J by 0 bases, leaving 7 bases between them. Germline-derived CDR1 and CDR2 are SQVTM and ANQGSEA. The CDR3 has 12 residues. The CDR3 DNA is TGCAGCGTTGTAGGGGGCTCCTACGAGCAGTACTTC. Protein product: CSVVGGSYEQYF.

V and J are TRBV6-1 and TRBJ2-5; unclear D gene. The CDR3 sequence is 13 residues long. V was pared by 6 bases and J by 9 bases, with 17 bases between. Germline assignment: CDR1 MNHNS and CDR2 SASEGT. The CDR3 is CASRPDPFGAQYF. The CDR3 DNA reads TGTGCCAGCAGGCCAGACCCATTTGGGGCCCAGTACTTC.